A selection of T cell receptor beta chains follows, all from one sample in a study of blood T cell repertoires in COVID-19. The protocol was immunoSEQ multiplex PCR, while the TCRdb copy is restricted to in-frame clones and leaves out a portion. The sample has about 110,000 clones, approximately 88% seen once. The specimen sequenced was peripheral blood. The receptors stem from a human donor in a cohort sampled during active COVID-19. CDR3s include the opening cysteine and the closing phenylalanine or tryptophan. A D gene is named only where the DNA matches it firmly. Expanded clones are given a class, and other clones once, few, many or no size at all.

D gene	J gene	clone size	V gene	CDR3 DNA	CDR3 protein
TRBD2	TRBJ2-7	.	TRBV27	TGTGCCAGCAGTCAGACTAGCGGGAGTAGGATATACGAGCAGTACTTC	CASSQTSGSRIYEQYF
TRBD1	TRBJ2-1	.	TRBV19	TGTGCCGCGGGCCCCCCAGGGACAGGTGGCGATGAGCAGTTCTTC	CAAGPPGTGGDEQFF
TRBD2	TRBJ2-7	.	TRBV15	TGTGCCACCAGCAGAGATAGACTAGCGGGAGCCTACGAGCAGTACTTC	CATSRDRLAGAYEQYF
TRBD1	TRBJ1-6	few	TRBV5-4	TGTGCCAGCGGGGGAGGGACAGGGGTCTCACCCCTCCACTTT	CASGGGTGVSPLHF
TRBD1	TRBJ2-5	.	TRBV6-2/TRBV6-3	TGTGCCAGCAGTACTCGGACAGGGGGCCAAGAGACCCAGTACTTC	CASSTRTGGQETQYF
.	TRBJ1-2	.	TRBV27	TGTGCCAGCAGTCCCATTCCCCCCTATAATGGCTACACCTTC	CASSPIPPYNGYTF
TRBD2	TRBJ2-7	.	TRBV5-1	TGCGCCAGCAGCCCTCGGACTAGCGGGAGGGCCGGTTTCAGCGAGCAGTACTTC	CASSPRTSGRAGFSEQYF
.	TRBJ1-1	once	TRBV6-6	TGTGCCAGCATTCAGGGGCGTATTAGTATGAACACTGAAGCTTTCTTT	CASIQGRISMNTEAFF
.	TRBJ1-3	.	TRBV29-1	TGCAGCGCCGAGCACCCGCCAAGCTCTGGAAACACCATATATTTT	CSAEHPPSSGNTIYF
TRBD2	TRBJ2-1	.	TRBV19	TGTGCCAGTAGTATATCGCTAGCGGGAGGTGAGCAGTTCTTC	CASSISLAGGEQFF
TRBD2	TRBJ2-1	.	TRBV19	TGTGCCAGTACCCCATGGGGGGGTGTCTACAATGAGCAGTTCTTC	CASTPWGGVYNEQFF
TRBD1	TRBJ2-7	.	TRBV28	TGTGCCAGCAGCCGACCCGGACAGGGGGCCTACGAGCAGTACTTC	CASSRPGQGAYEQYF
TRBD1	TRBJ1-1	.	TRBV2	TGTGCCAGCAGTTGGACAGGACCCAACACTGAAGCTTTCTTT	CASSWTGPNTEAFF
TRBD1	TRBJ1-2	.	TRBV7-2	TGTGCCAGCAGCCTCACCGGGACAGGGGGAGTAGGTGGCTACACCTTC	CASSLTGTGGVGGYTF
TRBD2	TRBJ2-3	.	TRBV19	TGTGCCAGTAGTATTGGGATAGCGGGAGGGGGCACAGATACGCAGTATTTT	CASSIGIAGGGTDTQYF
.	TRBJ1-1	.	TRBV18	TGTGCCAGCTCACCGGGCCAGAACACTGAAGCTTTCTTT	CASSPGQNTEAFF
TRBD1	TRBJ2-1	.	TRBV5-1	TGCGCCAGCAGCTCCGGGACAGGGGACAATGAGCAGTTCTTC	CASSSGTGDNEQFF
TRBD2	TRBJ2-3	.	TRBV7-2	TGTGCCAGCAGCATGACTAGCGGGAGGTCTTCAGATACGCAGTATTTT	CASSMTSGRSSDTQYF
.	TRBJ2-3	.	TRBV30	TGTGCCTGGAGTGTTATAGCGGTCACAGATACGCAGTATTTT	CAWSVIAVTDTQYF
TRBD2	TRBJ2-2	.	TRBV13	TGTGCCAGCAGCTTAGGGCGGGAGTACTTCGGGGAGCTGTTTTTT	CASSLGREYFGELFF
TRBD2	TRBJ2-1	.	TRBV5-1	TGCGCCAGCAGCTGGACCCCCGGGACTACCTACAATGAGCAGTTCTTC	CASSWTPGTTYNEQFF
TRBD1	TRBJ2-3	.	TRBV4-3	TGCGCCAGCAGCCAAGGACCGGGACAGGGCACAGATACGCAGTATTTT	CASSQGPGQGTDTQYF
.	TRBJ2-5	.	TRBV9	TGTGCCAGCAGCGTAGGGCTAGCAGTGGGAGAGACCCAGTACTTC	CASSVGLAVGETQYF
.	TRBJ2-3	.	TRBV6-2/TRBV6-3	TGTGCCAGCAGTCCCCTCCCTAGCGAGGCGCAGTATTTT	CASSPLPSEAQYF
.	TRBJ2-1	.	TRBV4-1	TGCGCCAGCAGCCAAGATGGGCCCAATGAGCAGTTCTTC	CASSQDGPNEQFF
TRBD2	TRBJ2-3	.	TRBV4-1	TGCGCCAGCAGCCAAGAGAGGCAAATACAGGCGGGAGCAGATACGCAGTATTTT	CASSQERQIQAGADTQYF
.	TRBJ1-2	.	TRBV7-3	TGTGCCAGCAGCTCCACGGCCTCGGGCTATGGCTACACCTTC	CASSSTASGYGYTF
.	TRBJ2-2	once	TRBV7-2	TGTGCCAGCAGCTTAATTGGGCAGGGGCTCACCGGGGAGCTGTTTTTT	CASSLIGQGLTGELFF
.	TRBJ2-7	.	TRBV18	TGTGCCAGCTCACCACCGCAACAGGGTCCCTACGAGCAGTACTTC	CASSPPQQGPYEQYF
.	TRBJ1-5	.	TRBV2	TGTGCCAGCAGTGAGGGGAGGGAGCCCCAGCATTTT	CASSEGREPQHF
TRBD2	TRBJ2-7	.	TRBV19	TGTGCCAGTAGTCCGCAGACTAGCGGGGCCTACGAGCAGTACTTC	CASSPQTSGAYEQYF
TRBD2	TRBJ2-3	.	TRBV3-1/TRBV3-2	TGTGCCAGCAGCCAGACTAGCGGGAGTAACTCCCCACCTTCTAGCACAGATACGCAGTATTTT	CASSQTSGSNSPPSSTDTQYF
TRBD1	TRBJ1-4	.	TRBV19	TGTGCCAGTAGTAGCGGACAGGCTCCAACTAATGAAAAACTGTTTTTT	CASSSGQAPTNEKLFF
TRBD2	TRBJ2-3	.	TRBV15	TGTGCCACCAGCAGAGTACTAGCGGGAGGGACGGGAACCGATACGCAGTATTTT	CATSRVLAGGTGTDTQYF
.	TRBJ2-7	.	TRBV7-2	TGTGCCAGCAGCCCCCCGAGGGCTAATACCGTCGAGCAGTACTTC	CASSPPRANTVEQYF
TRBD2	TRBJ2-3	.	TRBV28	TGTGCCAGCAGTTCGGGGACTAGCGGGAGGACGTACACAGATACGCAGTATTTT	CASSSGTSGRTYTDTQYF
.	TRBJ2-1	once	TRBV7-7	TGTGCCAGCAGCTCCTCTCCGGGAGTGTACAATGAGCAGTTCTTC	CASSSSPGVYNEQFF
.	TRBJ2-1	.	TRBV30	TGTGCCTGGAGTCCGGGGGGCGTAGTTCCCTTAAACAATGAGCAGTTCTTC	CAWSPGGVVPLNNEQFF
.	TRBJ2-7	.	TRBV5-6	TGTGCCAGCAGCTTAAGGCTAGGGACTCTTCCTTGGGCCTACGAGCAGTACTTC	CASSLRLGTLPWAYEQYF
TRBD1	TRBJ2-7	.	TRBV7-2	TGTGCCAGCAGCTTAGCGTGGACAGGGGAATACGAGCAGTACTTC	CASSLAWTGEYEQYF
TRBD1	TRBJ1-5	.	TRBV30	TGTGCCTGGAGGCTACAGGGGGCAGGTAATCAGCCCCAGCATTTT	CAWRLQGAGNQPQHF
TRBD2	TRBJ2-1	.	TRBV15	TGTGCCACTCGAGGGGGGTTAGCGGGAGGGAGCAATGAGCAGTTCTTC	CATRGGLAGGSNEQFF
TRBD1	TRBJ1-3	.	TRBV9	TGTGCCAGCAGCGACTGGACAGGGGGCACGAACACCATATATTTT	CASSDWTGGTNTIYF
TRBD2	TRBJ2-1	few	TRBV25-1	TGTGCCAGCAGGCCCCGCTCTAGCGGGGGCACTTACAATGAGCAGTTCTTC	CASRPRSSGGTYNEQFF
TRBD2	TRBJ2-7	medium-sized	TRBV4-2	TGTGCCAGCAGCCAAGATCCACTAGCGGCCTCCTACGAGCAGTACTTC	CASSQDPLAASYEQYF
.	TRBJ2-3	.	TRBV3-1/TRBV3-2	TGTGCCAGCAGCCAAGCCCTCTTGAGAGCAGATACGCAGTATTTT	CASSQALLRADTQYF
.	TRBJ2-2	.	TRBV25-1	TGTGCCAGCAGTGAATTAAGGCAGGGTACCGGGGAGCTGTTTTTT	CASSELRQGTGELFF